This TCR beta chain comes out of a study of T cell responses to AZD1222 COVID-19 vaccine (dated by TCRdb to the early 2020s). Broadly, across the study: TCR sequencing was performed for 230 to 250 trial participants, of whom roughly 200 were given two doses of AZD1222 and 26 were given two doses of MenACWY control vaccine. Trial participants were enrolled by age into 18-55, 56-69 and 70-plus year subgroups, with roughly 150, 30 and 60 TCR-sequenced participants respectively. Overall study outcomes, separate from this receptor: Because no day 14 peak-response samples were available, the repertoires could be characterized only after the peak T cell response. Participants were mostly white British, with more females than males. The authors suggested clonal diversity may have been underestimated. After two AZD1222 doses, both the breadth and the depth of spike-specific TCRs were significantly higher than at day 0 and than in MenACWY recipients. Conclusions about previously exposed vaccinees are limited because only six or seven AZD1222 recipients were SARS-CoV-2 seropositive at baseline. The 56-69-year group was small, and its depth increase did not reach significance, likely because of low power. Reportedly, almost half of the unique spike-specific TCRs recognized epitopes lying outside the regions that are mutated in the B.1.351 and B.1.1.7 variants. The whole spike protein was spanned by vaccine-associated CD4 TCRs, and dominant responses were seen in regions 160-218 and 743-854.

In the germline V gene, CDR1 corresponds to SGHRS and CDR2 to YFSETQ. V gives up 0 bases and J gives up 5 bases, and the segment between their germline ends measures 9 bases. The cysteine opens and the phenylalanine closes a CDR3 of 14 amino acids. The read is trimmed to its CDR3 DNA, 42 bases read in frame from base 1. The CDR3 regions of human TCRbeta chains were analyzed by immunosequencing. In the original analysis: Repertoire TCRs were checked for matches against a reference library of SARS-CoV-2-specific TCRs that had been generated using the MIRA antigen-specificity platform. Breadth meant the fraction of unique TCRs that were SARS-CoV-2-associated, whereas depth meant the fraction of total T cells that were SARS-CoV-2-associated. Each spike-specific TCR was assigned to its reactive spike region and to a CD4 or CD8 class using the MIRA data. Log10-transformed breadth and depth values were compared by one-way ANOVA with Sidak's multiple comparisons tests. Sourced from immuneACCESS, this table was stored by TCRdb with only in-frame sequences that have V and J called. A share of the clones is absent; for the studies checked, an unresolved V gene accounts for under half, and the remainder has no known explanation. That table furnishes V, J and clone size, whereas the DNA furnished D and trimming. The sample table lists fewer than 110,000 clones, about 92% of them with a count of one. The ten largest clones add up to roughly 8.9% of the sample.

Worth noting for this clone: The target of this receptor is not known. No base quality information exists; no much larger clone differs at one position.

What this sample's time point label stands for: about 28 days (+/-7) after the second vaccine dose. AZD1222 recipients with second doses at about 4 weeks or about 12 weeks were pooled, because spike-specific TCR depth and breadth did not differ between schedules. Samples from vaccinated people were obtained from the UK trials COV001 and COV002, which included a single-blind randomized controlled phase 2/3 trial of AZD1222 (ChAdOx1 nCoV-19) in healthy adults. Trial participant PBMC samples were collected at day 0 and day 28 after the second dose for TCRbeta chain sequencing. The TCR was taken from an adult who received the AZD1222 COVID-19 vaccine. The sequenced sample was peripheral blood, obtained 28 days after the second AZD1222 dose. Recombination linked TRBV5-1 to TRBJ2-1; perhaps TRBD2 is the D gene, with 5 bases matching. The DNA reads TGCGCCAGCAGCTTGGAAGGACTGGACAATGAGCAGTTCTTC. This codes for CASSLEGLDNEQFF.